The sequence of this TCR beta chain was determined in a study of tumor-infiltrating lymphocytes in primary liver carcinoma. The wider study: Patients were men and women aged 30 to 69 years. There were tumors of stage T1-T3 N0M0, each 4.2 to 10 cm across. Regardless of tissue type, samples showed similar yields of roughly 3.5 to 8 million productive TCRbeta reads.

Points on this clonotype: At one end, the junction sequence differs from germline, possibly due to a read error.

The CDR3 totals 16 residues. Germline CDR1 reads MNHEY; CDR2 reads SVGAGI. Starting material for RNA and DNA co-extraction consisted of 20-30 mg of unsorted bulk tissue. TCR beta cDNA came from about 0.45 ug total RNA, primed with a constant-region primer. Researchers made the TCR beta libraries by running three nested multiplex PCR rounds with slightly modified ARM-PCR. Investigators reported that the first two PCR rounds, at about 9 cycles each, used TRBV1-TRBV30 forward primers with a C-beta reverse primer. From the multiplex PCR reads, TCRdb called clonotypes with MiXCR, one entry per CDR3 protein. Of 44,000 or so distinct CDR3 sequences in the sample, less than 75% are singletons; the top ten hold less than 35%.

This receptor was taken from a man aged 40-49 years with primary liver carcinoma and hepatitis B virus infection. Sequences were obtained from liver tumor tissue from sampling region 5. As to subset: tumor region T5, tumor centre. The V call is TRBV6-5, the J call TRBJ2-1; 8 positions match TRBD2. The CDR3 coding sequence is TGTGCCGGCAGTTACTCGACGGGAGGGCAGGGAAATGAGCTGTTCTTC. Residues: CAGSYSTGGQGNELFF.